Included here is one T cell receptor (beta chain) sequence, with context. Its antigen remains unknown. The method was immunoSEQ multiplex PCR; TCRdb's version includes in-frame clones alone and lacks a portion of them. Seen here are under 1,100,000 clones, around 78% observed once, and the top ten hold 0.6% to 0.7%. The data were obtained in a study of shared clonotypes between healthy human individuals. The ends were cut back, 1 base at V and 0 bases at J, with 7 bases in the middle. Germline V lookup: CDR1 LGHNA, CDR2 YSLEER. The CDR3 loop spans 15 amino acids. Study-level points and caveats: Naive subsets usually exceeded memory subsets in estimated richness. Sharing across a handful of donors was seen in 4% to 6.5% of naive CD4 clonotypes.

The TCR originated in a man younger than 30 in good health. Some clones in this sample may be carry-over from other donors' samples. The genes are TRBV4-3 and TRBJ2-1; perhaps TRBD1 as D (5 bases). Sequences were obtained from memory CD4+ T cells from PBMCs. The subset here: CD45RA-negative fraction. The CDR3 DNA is TGCGCCAGCAGCCAAGTTGACAGCTCCTACAATGAGCAGTTCTTC. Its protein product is CASSQVDSSYNEQFF.